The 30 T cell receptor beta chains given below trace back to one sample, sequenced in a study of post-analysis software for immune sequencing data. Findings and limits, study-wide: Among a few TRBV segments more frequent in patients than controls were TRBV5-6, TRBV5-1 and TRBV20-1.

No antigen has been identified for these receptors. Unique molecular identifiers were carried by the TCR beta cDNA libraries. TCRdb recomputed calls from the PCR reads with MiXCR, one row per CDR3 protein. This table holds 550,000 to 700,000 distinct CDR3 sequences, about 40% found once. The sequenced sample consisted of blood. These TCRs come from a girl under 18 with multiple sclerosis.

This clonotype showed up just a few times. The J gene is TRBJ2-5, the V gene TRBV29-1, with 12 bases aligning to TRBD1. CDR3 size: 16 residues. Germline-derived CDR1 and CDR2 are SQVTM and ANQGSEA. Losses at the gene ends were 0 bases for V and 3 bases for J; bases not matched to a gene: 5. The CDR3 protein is CSVEDLGQGAKETQYF. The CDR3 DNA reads TGCAGCGTTGAAGACCTGGGACAGGGGGCGAAAGAGACCCAGTACTTC.

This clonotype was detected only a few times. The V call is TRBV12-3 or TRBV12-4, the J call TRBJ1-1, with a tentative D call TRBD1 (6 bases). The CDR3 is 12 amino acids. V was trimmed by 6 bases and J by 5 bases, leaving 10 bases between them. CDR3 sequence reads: CASSPGTTEAFF. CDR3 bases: TGTGCCAGCAGCCCCGGGACAACTGAAGCTTTCTTT.

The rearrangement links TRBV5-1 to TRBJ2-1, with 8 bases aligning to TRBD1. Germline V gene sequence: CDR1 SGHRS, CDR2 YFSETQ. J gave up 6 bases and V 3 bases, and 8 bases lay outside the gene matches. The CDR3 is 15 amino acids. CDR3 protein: CASSWTGFGSNEQFF. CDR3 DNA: TGCGCCAGCAGCTGGACAGGGTTTGGGAGCAATGAGCAGTTCTTC.

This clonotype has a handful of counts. The CDR3 DNA reads TGTGCCAGCAGCCGAGGTCGGGTCGATGAGCAGTTCTTC. Amino acid sequence: CASSRGRVDEQFF. The chain carries TRBV3-1 and TRBJ2-1; D not resolved. V lost 4 bases and J 8 bases, leaving 12 bases between the germline ends. The CDR3 covers 13 residues. CDR1 LGHDT and CDR2 YNNKEL come from the germline V gene (reference sequence).

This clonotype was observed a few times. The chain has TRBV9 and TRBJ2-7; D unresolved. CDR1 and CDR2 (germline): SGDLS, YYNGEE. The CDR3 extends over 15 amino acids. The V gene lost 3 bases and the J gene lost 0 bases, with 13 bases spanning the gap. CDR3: CASSASTSRSYEQYF. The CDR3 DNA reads TGTGCCAGCAGCGCCTCGACCTCTCGCTCCTACGAGCAGTACTTC.

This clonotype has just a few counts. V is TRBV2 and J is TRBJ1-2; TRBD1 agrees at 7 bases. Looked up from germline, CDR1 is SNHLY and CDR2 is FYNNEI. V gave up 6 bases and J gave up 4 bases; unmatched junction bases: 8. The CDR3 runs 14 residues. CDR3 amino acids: CASRLQGVGYGYTF. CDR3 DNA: TGTGCCAGCAGACTCCAGGGGGTCGGCTATGGCTACACCTTC. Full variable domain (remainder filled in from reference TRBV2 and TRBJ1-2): EPEVTQTPSHQVTQMGQEVILRCVPISNHLYFYWYRQILGQKVEFLVSFYNNEISEKSEIFDDQFSVERPDGSNFTLKIRSTKLEDSAMYFCASRLQGVGYGYTFGSGTRLTVV.

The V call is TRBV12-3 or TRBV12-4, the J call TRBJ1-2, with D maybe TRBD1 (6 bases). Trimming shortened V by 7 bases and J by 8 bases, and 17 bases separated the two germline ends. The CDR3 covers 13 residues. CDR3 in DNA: TGTGCCAGCACCAAAACAGGGAACGAGGGCTACACCTTC. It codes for CASTKTGNEGYTF.

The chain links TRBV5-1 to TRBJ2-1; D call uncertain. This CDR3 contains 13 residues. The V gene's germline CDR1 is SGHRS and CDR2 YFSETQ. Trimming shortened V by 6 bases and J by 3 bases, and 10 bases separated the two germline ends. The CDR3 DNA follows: TGCGCCAGCAAGGCCGGAGACTACAATGAGCAGTTCTTC. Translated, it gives CASKAGDYNEQFF.

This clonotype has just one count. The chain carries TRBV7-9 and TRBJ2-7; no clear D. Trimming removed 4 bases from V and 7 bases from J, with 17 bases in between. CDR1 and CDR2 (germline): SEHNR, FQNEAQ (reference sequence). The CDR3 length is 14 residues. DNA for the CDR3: TGTGCCAGCAGCTCCGGCCCAGAGTTGAGGGAGCAGTACTTC. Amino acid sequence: CASSSGPELREQYF.

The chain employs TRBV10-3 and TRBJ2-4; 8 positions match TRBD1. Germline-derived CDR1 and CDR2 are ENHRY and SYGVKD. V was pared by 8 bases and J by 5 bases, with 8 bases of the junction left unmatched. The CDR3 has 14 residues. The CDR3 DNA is TGTGCCATCTCACGGGGACAGGCCGAAAACATTCAGTACTTC. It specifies CAISRGQAENIQYF.

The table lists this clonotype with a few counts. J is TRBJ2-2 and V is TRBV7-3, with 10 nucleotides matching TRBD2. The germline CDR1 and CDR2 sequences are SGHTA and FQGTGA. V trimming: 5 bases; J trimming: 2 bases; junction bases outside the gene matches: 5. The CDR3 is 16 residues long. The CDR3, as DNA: TGTGCCAGCAGCCCCCTAGCGGGGGCTAACACCGGGGAGCTGTTTTTT. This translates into CASSPLAGANTGELFF.

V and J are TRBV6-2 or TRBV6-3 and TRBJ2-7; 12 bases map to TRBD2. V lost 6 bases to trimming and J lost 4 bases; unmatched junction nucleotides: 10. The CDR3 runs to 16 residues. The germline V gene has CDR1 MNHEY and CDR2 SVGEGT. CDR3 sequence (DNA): TGTGCCAGCAGCCACACCCCTAGCGGGAGGGGGTACGAGCAGTACTTC. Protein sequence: CASSHTPSGRGYEQYF.

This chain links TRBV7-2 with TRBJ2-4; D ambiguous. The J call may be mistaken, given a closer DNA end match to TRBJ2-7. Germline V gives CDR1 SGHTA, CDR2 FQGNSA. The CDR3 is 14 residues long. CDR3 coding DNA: TGTGCCAGCAGCTTAGTTGGGGAAACCTACGAGCAGTACTTC. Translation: CASSLVGETYEQYF.

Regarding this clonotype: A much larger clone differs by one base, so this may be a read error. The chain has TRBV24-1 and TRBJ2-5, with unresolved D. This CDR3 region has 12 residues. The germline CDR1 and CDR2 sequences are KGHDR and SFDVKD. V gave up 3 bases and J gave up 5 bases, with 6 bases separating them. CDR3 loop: CATSDGNETQYF. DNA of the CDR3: TGTGCCACCAGTGATGGAAACGAGACCCAGTACTTC.

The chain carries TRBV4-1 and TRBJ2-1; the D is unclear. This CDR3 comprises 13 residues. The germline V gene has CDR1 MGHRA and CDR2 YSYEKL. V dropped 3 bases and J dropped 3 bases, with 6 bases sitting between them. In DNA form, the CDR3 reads TGCGCCAGCAGCCACACCGGCTACAATGAGCAGTTCTTC. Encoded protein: CASSHTGYNEQFF.

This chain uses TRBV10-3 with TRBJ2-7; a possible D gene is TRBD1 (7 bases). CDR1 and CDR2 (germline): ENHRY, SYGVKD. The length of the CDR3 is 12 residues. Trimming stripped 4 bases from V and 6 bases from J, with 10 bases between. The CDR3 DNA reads TGTGCCATCAGTGGACAGGGAGGCGAGCAGTACTTC. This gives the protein CAISGQGGEQYF.

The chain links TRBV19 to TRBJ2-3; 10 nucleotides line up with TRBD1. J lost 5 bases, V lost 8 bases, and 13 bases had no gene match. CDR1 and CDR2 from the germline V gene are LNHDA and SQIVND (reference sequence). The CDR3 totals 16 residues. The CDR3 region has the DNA TGTGCCAGTTCGAGGGGACCCGGGACAGGGGAAGATACGCAGTATTTT. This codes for CASSRGPGTGEDTQYF.

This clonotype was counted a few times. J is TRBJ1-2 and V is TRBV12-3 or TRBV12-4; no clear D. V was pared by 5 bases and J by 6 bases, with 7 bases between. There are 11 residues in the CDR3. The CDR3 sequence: CASSRTHGYTF. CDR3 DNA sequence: TGTGCCAGCAGTCGGACGCATGGCTACACCTTC.

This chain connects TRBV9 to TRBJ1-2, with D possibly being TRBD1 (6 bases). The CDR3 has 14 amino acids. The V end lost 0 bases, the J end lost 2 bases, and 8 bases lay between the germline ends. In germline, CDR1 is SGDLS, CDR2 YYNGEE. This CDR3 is CASSVGGQNYGYTF. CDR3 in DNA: TGTGCCAGCAGCGTAGGCGGACAGAACTATGGCTACACCTTC. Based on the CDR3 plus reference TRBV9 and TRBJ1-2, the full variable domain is DSGVTQTPKHLITATGQRVTLRCSPRSGDLSVYWYQQSLDQGLQFLIQYYNGEERAKGNILERFSAQQFPDLHSELNLSSLELGDSALYFCASSVGGQNYGYTFGSGTRLTVV.

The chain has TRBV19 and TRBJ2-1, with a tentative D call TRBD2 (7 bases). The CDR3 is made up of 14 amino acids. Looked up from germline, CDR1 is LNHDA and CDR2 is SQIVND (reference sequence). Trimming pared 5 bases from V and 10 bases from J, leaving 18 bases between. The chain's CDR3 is CASSLKGGAGEQFF. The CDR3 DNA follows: TGTGCCAGTAGTCTAAAAGGGGGGGCCGGGGAGCAGTTCTTC.

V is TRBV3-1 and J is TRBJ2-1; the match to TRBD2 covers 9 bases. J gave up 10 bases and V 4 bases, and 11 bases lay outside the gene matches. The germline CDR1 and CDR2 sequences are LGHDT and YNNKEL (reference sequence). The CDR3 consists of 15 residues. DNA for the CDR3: TGTGCCAGCAGCCGTCTACCGGGACTAGCCGGGGAGCAGTTCTTC. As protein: CASSRLPGLAGEQFF.

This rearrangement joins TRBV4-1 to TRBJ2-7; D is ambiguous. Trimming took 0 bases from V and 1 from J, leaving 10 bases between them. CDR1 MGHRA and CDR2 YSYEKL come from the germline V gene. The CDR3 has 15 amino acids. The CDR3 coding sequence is TGCGCCAGCAGCCAAGAGGCTCGACCGTCCTACGAGCAGTACTTC. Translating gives CASSQEARPSYEQYF.

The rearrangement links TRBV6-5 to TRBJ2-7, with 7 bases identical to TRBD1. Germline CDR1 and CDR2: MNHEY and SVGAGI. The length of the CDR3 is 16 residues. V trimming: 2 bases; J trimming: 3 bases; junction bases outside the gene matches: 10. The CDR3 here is CASSYTGTDSNYEQYF. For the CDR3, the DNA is TGTGCCAGCAGTTACACCGGGACAGATTCAAACTACGAGCAGTACTTC.

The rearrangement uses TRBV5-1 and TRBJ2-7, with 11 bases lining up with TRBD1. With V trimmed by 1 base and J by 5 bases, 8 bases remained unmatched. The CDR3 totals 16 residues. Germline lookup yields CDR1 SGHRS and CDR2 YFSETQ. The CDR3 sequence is CASSLSSGTGGDEQYF. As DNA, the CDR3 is TGCGCCAGCAGCTTGAGTTCCGGGACAGGGGGGGACGAGCAGTACTTC.

CDR3 residues: CSARGPVSNQPQHF. The CDR3 nucleotides read TGCAGTGCTAGAGGGCCTGTAAGCAATCAGCCCCAGCATTTT. V and J are TRBV20-1 and TRBJ1-5, with no clear D. Looked up from germline, CDR1 is DFQATT and CDR2 is SNEGSKA (reference sequence). The CDR3 is 14 residues long. Between the trimmed V and J ends, which lost 1 base and 1 base, there was a span of 8 bases.

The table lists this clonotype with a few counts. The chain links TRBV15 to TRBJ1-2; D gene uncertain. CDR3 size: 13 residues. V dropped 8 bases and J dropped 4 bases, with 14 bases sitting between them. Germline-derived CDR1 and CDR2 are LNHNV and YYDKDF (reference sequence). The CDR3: CATRTGSSYGYTF. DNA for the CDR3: TGTGCCACCCGGACGGGGTCGTCCTATGGCTACACCTTC.

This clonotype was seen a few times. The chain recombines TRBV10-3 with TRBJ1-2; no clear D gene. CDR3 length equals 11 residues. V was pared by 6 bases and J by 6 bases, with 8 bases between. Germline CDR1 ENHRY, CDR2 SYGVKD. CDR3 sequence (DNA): TGTGCCATCAGGACTGGGGATGGCTACACCTTC. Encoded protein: CAIRTGDGYTF.

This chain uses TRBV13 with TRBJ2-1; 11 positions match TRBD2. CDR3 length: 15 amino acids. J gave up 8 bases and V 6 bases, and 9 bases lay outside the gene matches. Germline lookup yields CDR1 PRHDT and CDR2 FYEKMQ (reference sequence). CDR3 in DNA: TGTGCCAGCAGTGATAGCGGGGGGGCTAACGATGAGCAGTTCTTC. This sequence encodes CASSDSGGANDEQFF.

The CDR3, as DNA: TGTGCCAGCACTCTCCCCGGCACAGATACGCAGTATTTT. Its protein is CASTLPGTDTQYF. V and J are TRBV12-3 or TRBV12-4 and TRBJ2-3; no firm D call. Between the trimmed V and J ends, which lost 7 bases and 1 base, there was a span of 9 bases. CDR3 length: 13 amino acids.

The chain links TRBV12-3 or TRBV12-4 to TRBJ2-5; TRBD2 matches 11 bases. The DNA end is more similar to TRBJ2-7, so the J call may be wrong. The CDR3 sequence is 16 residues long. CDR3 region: CASSLALGLADYEQYF. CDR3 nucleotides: TGTGCCAGCAGTTTAGCGCTGGGACTAGCGGATTACGAGCAGTACTTC.